This T cell receptor (beta chain) was identified during a study of yellow fever vaccine responses in identical twins. TCRdb re-analysed the RT-PCR reads in MiXCR, keeping a single row per CDR3 protein. The sample lists roughly 1,700 distinct CDR3 sequences; 70% to 90% were seen once. Concerning this clonotype: Its cognate antigen is unknown.

Findings and caveats of the study: The authors reported partly convergent, partly personalized vaccine responses in identical twins.

Unmatched junction bases numbered 5, after V lost 5 bases and J lost 4 bases. The CDR3 contains 14 residues. Germline CDR1 is MDHEN and CDR2 is SYDVKM. V gene TRBV28 combines with J gene TRBJ2-7, with 10 bases aligning to TRBD1. This clonotype was sampled from a woman between 18 and 29 years old who received the yellow fever vaccine. Source: T cells from blood (PBMCs), unsorted or a sorted subset (not recorded which), taken before or after yellow fever vaccination (not recorded which). This CDR3 reads CASSIPGQGYEQYF. The CDR3 bases are TGTGCCAGCAGTATTCCGGGACAGGGGTACGAGCAGTACTTC.